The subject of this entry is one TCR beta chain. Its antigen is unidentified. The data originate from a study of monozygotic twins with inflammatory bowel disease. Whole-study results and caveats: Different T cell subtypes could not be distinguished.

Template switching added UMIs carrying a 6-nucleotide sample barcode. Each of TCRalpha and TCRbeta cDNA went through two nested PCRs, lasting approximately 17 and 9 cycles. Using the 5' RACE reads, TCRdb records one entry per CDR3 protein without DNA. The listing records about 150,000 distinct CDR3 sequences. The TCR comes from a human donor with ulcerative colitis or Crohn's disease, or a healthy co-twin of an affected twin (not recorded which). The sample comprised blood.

The CDR3 spells CASSFYDEQFF. The chain is built from TRBV7-2 and TRBJ2-1. This CDR3 is 11 amino acids long. Germline values: CDR1 SGHTA, CDR2 FQGNSA.